Below are 25 T cell receptor beta chains sequenced from a single sample in a study of T-cell reconstitution after alpha-beta-depleted transplantation in children. A library of TCRbeta sequences, prepared with unique molecular identifiers, was generated. TCRdb re-analysed the PCR reads in MiXCR, keeping a single row per CDR3 protein. This table has around 500,000 distinct CDR3 sequences, under 25% appearing once. The sequencing used PBMCs, mostly from graft donor cells, collected 360 days after TCRalphabeta/CD19-depleted stem cell transplant. The source of these receptors is a boy in the first two years of life who had a stem cell transplant for acute myeloid leukemia, so the T cells may come from the graft donor.

The CDR3 reads CASSFRQTGSPLHF. In nucleotides, the CDR3 is TGTGCCAGCAGTTTTCGTCAGACGGGTTCACCCCTCCACTTT. The chain combines TRBV6-5 with TRBJ1-6; no firm D call. The CDR3 is made up of 14 amino acids. Trimming stripped 4 bases from V and 9 bases from J, with 13 bases between. Per the germline V gene, CDR1 is MNHEY and CDR2 is SVGAGI.

This clonotype occurred many times. J is TRBJ1-1 and V is TRBV6-5; D is unresolved. Trimming shortened V by 2 bases and J by 1 base, and 11 bases separated the two germline ends. Germline V gene lookup returns CDR1 MNHEY and CDR2 SVGAGI. The CDR3 has 15 residues. The CDR3 loop reads CASSYGRFGNTEAFF. In DNA, the CDR3 is TGTGCCAGCAGTTACGGGAGATTTGGGAACACTGAAGCTTTCTTT.

The chain is built from TRBV20-1 and TRBJ1-5, with D maybe TRBD1 (6 bases). This CDR3 has 12 amino acids. The V end lost 1 base, the J end lost 5 bases, and 6 bases lay between the germline ends. Germline V gives CDR1 DFQATT, CDR2 SNEGSKA (reference sequence). The CDR3, as DNA: TGCAGTGCTAGAGCAGGGGATCAGCCCCAGCATTTT. It translates to CSARAGDQPQHF.

This chain uses TRBV18 with TRBJ2-2; possible D gene TRBD2, 6 bases. The CDR3 covers 16 residues. CDR1 and CDR2 (germline): KGHSH, LQKENI. V gave up 1 base and J gave up 2 bases, with 11 bases separating them. Written as DNA, the CDR3 is TGTGCCAGCTCACCACGGCGGGGCCTCAACACCGGGGAGCTGTTTTTT. This encodes CASSPRRGLNTGELFF.

This clonotype was picked up many times. The V gene is TRBV7-2, the J gene TRBJ2-7; 7 bases align to TRBD1. Germline V lookup: CDR1 SGHTA, CDR2 FQGNSA. There are 14 residues in the CDR3. With 4 bases clipped from V and 3 bases from J, the junction kept 6 bases outside the gene matches. The CDR3 loop is CASSSRDRYYEQYF. CDR3 DNA: TGTGCCAGCAGCTCCCGGGACAGATACTACGAGCAGTACTTC.

This clonotype was observed many times. V usage is TRBV7-3 and J usage is TRBJ2-3; D remains unclear. The CDR3 extends over 14 amino acids. V lost 5 bases, J lost 1 base, and 10 bases lay in between. Germline CDR1 is SGHTA and CDR2 is FQGTGA. In nucleotides, the CDR3 is TGTGCCAGCAGCCTTGACGTAGGCACAGATACGCAGTATTTT. Translation gives CASSLDVGTDTQYF.

This chain links TRBV7-9 with TRBJ2-5; D unclear. The CDR3 runs 12 residues. Trimming removed 3 bases from V and 6 bases from J, with 8 bases in between. Germline CDR1 is SEHNR and CDR2 is FQNEAQ (reference sequence). Here the CDR3 reads CASSLGVQTQYF. CDR3 in DNA: TGTGCCAGCAGCTTGGGTGTACAGACCCAGTACTTC. The full variable domain, its missing parts supplied by reference TRBV7-9 and TRBJ2-5, is DTGVSQNPRHKITKRGQNVTFRCDPISEHNRLYWYRQTLGQGPEFLTYFQNEAQLEKSRLLSDRFSAERPKGSFSTLEIQRTEQGDSAMYLCASSLGVQTQYFGPGTRLLVL.

The table lists this clonotype with many counts. The V call is TRBV29-1, the J call TRBJ2-1; possibly TRBD2 for D (7 bases). CDR3 length: 14 residues. The V end lost 4 bases, the J end lost 6 bases, and 16 bases lay between the germline ends. Germline CDR1 SQVTM, CDR2 ANQGSEA. CDR3 in amino acids: CSVVGGGAGNEQFF. In DNA, the CDR3 is TGCAGCGTTGTAGGTGGGGGGGCCGGCAATGAGCAGTTCTTC.

The gene calls are TRBV29-1 and TRBJ2-7, with TRBD1 matching over 8 bases. In germline, CDR1 is SQVTM, CDR2 ANQGSEA. The trim removed 5 bases at V and 6 bases at J, leaving 6 bases unmatched. The CDR3 is made up of 12 amino acids. CDR3: CSVLLTGGEQYV. The CDR3 region has the DNA TGCAGCGTTCTACTCACAGGGGGCGAGCAGTACGTC.

V gene TRBV6-2 or TRBV6-3 combines with J gene TRBJ1-1; no clear D. CDR3 length equals 15 residues. V shed 6 bases and J shed 1 base, with 15 bases lying between them. Germline CDR1 is MNHEY and CDR2 is SVGEGT. The CDR3 bases are TGTGCCAGCAGCCCACCGCCACACGGGAACACTGAAGCTTTCTTT. This encodes CASSPPPHGNTEAFF.

The chain has TRBV5-1 and TRBJ2-1; TRBD1 agrees at 8 bases. Germline CDR1 is SGHRS and CDR2 is YFSETQ. CDR3 length: 13 residues. J lost 10 bases, V lost 3 bases, and 6 bases had no gene match. The CDR3 is CASSYTGGQEQFF. The DNA of the CDR3 is TGCGCCAGCAGCTATACAGGGGGGCAGGAGCAGTTCTTC.

The V gene is TRBV4-3, the J gene TRBJ1-4; perhaps TRBD1 as D (5 bases). The CDR3 totals 15 residues. Trimming shortened V by 1 base and J by 5 bases, and 11 bases separated the two germline ends. The germline gives CDR1 LGHNA, CDR2 YSLEER. The CDR3 protein is CASSQGLGGNEKLFF. In DNA, the CDR3 is TGCGCCAGCAGCCAAGGTCTCGGGGGAAATGAAAAACTGTTTTTT.

This clonotype was recorded many times. The chain combines TRBV6-5 with TRBJ2-5, with 9 nucleotides matching TRBD2. The CDR3 extends over 18 amino acids. V trimming: 2 bases; J trimming: 6 bases; junction bases outside the gene matches: 16. Germline loops: CDR1 MNHEY, CDR2 SVGAGI. The CDR3 bases are TGTGCCAGCAGTTACGTAGAGAGCGGGGGGCCTCATAGAAAGACCCAGTACTTC. Its translation: CASSYVESGGPHRKTQYF.

The V gene is TRBV28, the J gene TRBJ2-3; 7 bases line up with TRBD1. Germline V CDR1 and CDR2: MDHEN, SYDVKM. This CDR3 contains 13 residues. The junction had 9 bases not matched to a gene; V was cut back by 4 bases and J by 11 bases. This chain's CDR3 is CASSSTGSHGQYF. The CDR3 DNA reads TGTGCCAGCAGTTCGACAGGGAGCCATGGGCAGTATTTT.

The CDR3 nucleotides read TGCGCCAGCAGCCAAGATCTTCTGGGGAGGGCCCAGTACTTC. Translating gives CASSQDLLGRAQYF. The chain combines TRBV4-1 with TRBJ2-5; 7 nucleotides line up with TRBD2. The length of the CDR3 is 14 residues. Trimming cost V 0 bases and J 9 bases; bases outside gene matches: 7. The germline V gene encodes CDR1 MGHRA and CDR2 YSYEKL.

The V call is TRBV20-1, the J call TRBJ1-2; D remains unclear. V was clipped by 3 bases and J by 4 bases, with 12 bases between them. The CDR3 sequence is 13 residues long. CDR1 and CDR2 from the germline V gene are DFQATT and SNEGSKA (reference sequence). The CDR3 protein is CSASTRSLYGYTF. Here the CDR3 DNA reads TGCAGTGCTAGCACCCGTTCACTCTATGGCTACACCTTC.

This clonotype was detected once. J is TRBJ1-3 and V is TRBV7-9; D is perhaps TRBD1 (6 bases). The V and J ends lost 4 bases and 2 bases respectively, with 12 bases between them. This CDR3 contains 15 residues. Germline CDR1 reads SEHNR; CDR2 reads FQNEAQ (reference sequence). CDR3 amino acids: CASSYEQGAGNTIYF. The CDR3 nucleotides read TGTGCCAGCAGCTACGAACAGGGCGCTGGAAACACCATATATTTT.

The chain combines TRBV10-3 with TRBJ2-1; 8 positions agree with TRBD2. This CDR3 has 16 amino acids. In germline, CDR1 is ENHRY, CDR2 SYGVKD. Trimming at V came to 3 bases and at J to 7 bases, leaving 11 bases not matched to a gene. The CDR3 coding sequence is TGTGCCATCAGTGAAGGAAGGGCGGGGGGAACGAATGAGCAGTTCTTC. It codes for CAISEGRAGGTNEQFF.

This clonotype came up many times. The chain couples TRBV20-1 to TRBJ1-4; D is possibly TRBD1 (6 bases). The CDR3 has 14 residues. Germline lookup yields CDR1 DFQATT and CDR2 SNEGSKA (reference sequence). The V end lost 0 bases, the J end lost 6 bases, and 11 bases lay between the germline ends. CDR3 protein: CSARDDRRDEKLFF. CDR3 in DNA: TGCAGTGCTAGAGATGACAGGCGGGATGAAAAACTGTTTTTT.

This clonotype was observed many times. This sequence joins TRBV3-1 and TRBJ2-3; D is possibly TRBD2 (5 bases). Germline V CDR1 and CDR2: LGHDT, YNNKEL (reference sequence). This CDR3 comprises 16 residues. The V gene lost 3 bases and the J gene lost 2 bases, with 15 bases spanning the gap. For the CDR3, the DNA is TGTGCCAGCAGCCAGAAAGCTCGGGGATACACAGATACGCAGTATTTT. This sequence encodes CASSQKARGYTDTQYF.

This clonotype was seen a handful of times. The V gene is TRBV6-6, the J gene TRBJ1-1; TRBD1 is a possible D gene (6 bases). Germline-derived CDR1 and CDR2 are MNHNY and SVGAGI (reference sequence). The CDR3 runs to 13 residues. With 6 bases removed from V and 6 bases from J, the gap between germline ends came to 14 bases. CDR3 sequence (DNA): TGTGCCAGCAGGGAGGGCGGGGGCGCTGAAGCTTTCTTT. Translation gives CASREGGGAEAFF.

The chain joins TRBV5-1 to TRBJ2-1; D is unresolved. This CDR3 is 17 amino acids long. The germline V gene has CDR1 SGHRS and CDR2 YFSETQ. Trimming cost V 1 base and J 0 bases, with 14 bases left between them. The DNA for the CDR3 is TGCGCCAGCAGCTTGACAGAACTGCTGAGCTCCTACAATGAGCAGTTCTTC. This translates into CASSLTELLSSYNEQFF.

The table lists this clonotype with many counts. This chain links TRBV14 with TRBJ2-1; TRBD2 matches 8 bases. Germline CDR1 is SGHDN and CDR2 is FVKESK. This CDR3 is built from 18 residues. Trimming removed 4 bases from V and 0 bases from J; junction bases left unmatched: 11. The chain's CDR3 is CASSRGGHTWSSYNEQFF. CDR3 nucleotides: TGTGCCAGCAGCCGCGGGGGGCACACCTGGAGCTCCTACAATGAGCAGTTCTTC.

The table lists this clonotype with many counts. The chain combines TRBV12-3 or TRBV12-4 with TRBJ2-7; 9 nucleotides agree with TRBD2. This CDR3 has 15 residues. With 6 bases clipped from V and 0 bases from J, the junction kept 6 bases outside the gene matches. This CDR3 is CASSRTSVSSYEQYF. DNA of the CDR3: TGTGCCAGCAGCAGGACTAGCGTTAGCTCCTACGAGCAGTACTTC.

This clonotype was seen ten or more times. The chain has TRBV12-3 or TRBV12-4 and TRBJ2-2; the D gene is possibly TRBD2 (5 bases). V dropped 3 bases and J dropped 1 base, with 9 bases sitting between them. The CDR3 has 15 residues. The CDR3 coding sequence is TGTGCCAGCAGTTTCCGGGCGGGGAACACCGGGGAGCTGTTTTTT. Its translation is CASSFRAGNTGELFF.